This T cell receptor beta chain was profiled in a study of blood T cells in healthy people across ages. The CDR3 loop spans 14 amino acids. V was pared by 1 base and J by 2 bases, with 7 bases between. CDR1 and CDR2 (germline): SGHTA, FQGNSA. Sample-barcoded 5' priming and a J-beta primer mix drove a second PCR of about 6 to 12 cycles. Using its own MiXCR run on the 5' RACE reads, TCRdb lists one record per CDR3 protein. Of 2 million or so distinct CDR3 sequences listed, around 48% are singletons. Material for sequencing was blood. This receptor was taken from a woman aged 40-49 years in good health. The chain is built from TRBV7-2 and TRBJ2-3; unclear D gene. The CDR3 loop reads CASSLVEYTDTQYF. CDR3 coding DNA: TGTGCCAGCAGCTTAGTGGAGTACACAGATACGCAGTATTTT.